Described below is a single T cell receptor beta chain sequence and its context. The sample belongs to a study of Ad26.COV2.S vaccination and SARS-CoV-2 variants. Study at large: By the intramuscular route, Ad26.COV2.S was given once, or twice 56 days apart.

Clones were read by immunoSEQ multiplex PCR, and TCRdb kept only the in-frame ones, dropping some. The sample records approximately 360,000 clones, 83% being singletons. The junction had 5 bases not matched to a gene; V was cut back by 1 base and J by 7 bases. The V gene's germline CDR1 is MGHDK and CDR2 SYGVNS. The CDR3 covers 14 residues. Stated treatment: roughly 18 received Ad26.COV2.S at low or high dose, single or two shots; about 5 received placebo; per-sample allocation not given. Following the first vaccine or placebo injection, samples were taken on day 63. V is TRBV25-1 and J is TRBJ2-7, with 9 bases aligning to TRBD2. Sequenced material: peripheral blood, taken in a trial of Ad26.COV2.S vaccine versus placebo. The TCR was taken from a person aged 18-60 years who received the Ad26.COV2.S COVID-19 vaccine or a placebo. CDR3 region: CASSEFWRGGEQYF. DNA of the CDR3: TGTGCCAGCAGTGAATTCTGGCGGGGGGGAGAGCAGTACTTC.